A single sample is the source of the 31 T cell receptor beta chains below, sequenced in a study of vaccination effects on CD4 cells after COVID-19. Libraries were prepared by immunoSEQ multiplex PCR; TCRdb keeps only in-frame clonotypes and omits some of them. The sample gives about 28,000 clones, around 70% of which show up once; roughly 10% is in the top ten. No antigen has been assigned to these receptors. Before sequencing took place, the ViraFEST assay used viral peptide pools to expand antigen-specific CD4+ T cells. Between days 9 and 10 of culture, CD4+ T cells were separated out. Participants got two doses of BNT162b2 or mRNA-1273 vaccine. The specimen comprised CD4+ T cells from PBMCs cultured with HCoV-NL63 spike peptides, sampled after COVID-19 vaccination. The origin of the receptors is a human donor who received a COVID-19 vaccine.

This clone appeared once. The rearrangement uses TRBV7-2 and TRBJ2-7, with 13 bases that match TRBD2. The ends lost 5 bases at V and 6 bases at J; junction bases unmatched: 16. The CDR3 has 18 amino acids. Germline CDR1 is SGHTA and CDR2 is FQGNSA. The CDR3, as DNA: TGTGCCAGCAGCGCCACCCGAAGAACTAGCGGGAGGGCCGGCGAGCAGTACTTC. Translating gives CASSATRRTSGRAGEQYF.

The J gene is TRBJ2-1, the V gene TRBV29-1; maybe TRBD1 (5 bases). Germline values: CDR1 SQVTM, CDR2 ANQGSEA. Trimming stripped 6 bases from V and 1 base from J, with 10 bases between. The CDR3 consists of 13 residues. The CDR3 nucleotides read TGCAGCGTGGACAATTTTTCCTACAATGAGCAGTTCTTC. This translates into CSVDNFSYNEQFF.

The rearrangement uses TRBV5-4 and TRBJ2-2; a weak D match, TRBD1 (6 bases). This CDR3 is built from 17 residues. V was pared by 4 bases and J by 6 bases, with 22 bases between. CDR1 and CDR2 from the germline V gene are SGHNT and YYREEE (reference sequence). CDR3 DNA sequence: TGTGCCAGCAGCCCCGGAACCAGGGGCACAAGGTCCGGGGAGCTGTTTTTT. Protein sequence: CASSPGTRGTRSGELFF.

CDR3: CASSQSGGETQYF. The CDR3 DNA follows: TGTGCCAGCAGCCAGAGCGGGGGTGAGACCCAGTACTTC. The chain has TRBV3-1 (or the pseudogene TRBV3-2) and TRBJ2-5; 8 nucleotides agree with TRBD2. V dropped 3 bases and J dropped 5; count of bases not matched to a gene: 2. From germline, CDR1 is LGHDT and CDR2 YNNKEL (reference sequence). This CDR3 has 13 amino acids.

This chain joins TRBV19 and TRBJ1-5; possible D gene TRBD1, 6 bases. The ends were cut back, 5 bases at V and 0 bases at J, with 11 bases in the middle. There are 15 residues in the CDR3. Germline-derived CDR1 and CDR2 are LNHDA and SQIVND (reference sequence). CDR3: CASSGQLYSNQPQHF. For the CDR3, the DNA is TGTGCCAGTAGTGGACAGCTCTATAGCAATCAGCCCCAGCATTTT.

This clone was counted a few times. V usage is TRBV30 and J usage is TRBJ2-4, with TRBD2 identical over 12 bases. The V segment lost 5 bases and the J segment 7 bases; nucleotides outside the gene matches: 6. The CDR3 runs 14 residues. Germline V gives CDR1 GTSNPN, CDR2 SVGIG (reference sequence). The CDR3 region is CAWGGLAGVNIQYF. The CDR3 nucleotides read TGTGCCTGGGGGGGACTAGCGGGTGTGAACATTCAGTACTTC.

The V and J genes are TRBV3-1 (or the pseudogene TRBV3-2) and TRBJ1-2; the D is unclear. With 1 base removed from V and 2 bases from J, the gap between germline ends came to 5 bases. The CDR3 length is 13 residues. Germline CDR1 reads LGHDT; CDR2 reads YNNKEL (reference sequence). CDR3 loop: CASSQVENYGYTF. CDR3 sequence (DNA): TGTGCCAGCAGCCAAGTAGAAAACTATGGCTACACCTTC.

This clone was counted between two and nine times. CDR3 amino acids: CASSFAPGTGSEQFF. In nucleotides, the CDR3 is TGTGCCAGCAGCTTTGCTCCCGGGACAGGGAGCGAGCAGTTCTTC. The chain employs TRBV7-9 and TRBJ2-1, with TRBD1 identical over 9 bases. The CDR3 totals 15 residues. V gave up 3 bases and J gave up 10 bases; unmatched junction bases: 10. Per the germline V gene, CDR1 is SEHNR and CDR2 is FQNEAQ (reference sequence).

The V gene is TRBV20-1, the J gene TRBJ2-7; D not resolved. The CDR3 spans 11 residues. Germline assignment: CDR1 DFQATT and CDR2 SNEGSKA (reference sequence). Deletions cut 3 bases from V and 5 bases from J, with 8 bases between. The CDR3 DNA follows: TGCAGTGCTAGTTCTGGACACGAGCAGTACTTC. Protein sequence: CSASSGHEQYF.

V is TRBV6-1 and J is TRBJ1-4; the D gene is possibly TRBD1 (5 bases). V was shortened by 4 bases and J by 0 bases, with 12 bases between the two germline ends. Germline loops: CDR1 MNHNS, CDR2 SASEGT. There are 16 residues in the CDR3. This chain's CDR3 is CASSGGTEPTNEKLFF. The CDR3 coding sequence is TGTGCCAGCAGTGGGGGGACGGAGCCAACTAATGAAAAACTGTTTTTT.

This clone has just a few counts. This chain uses TRBV11-2 with TRBJ1-3; D call uncertain. Per germline, CDR1 SGHAT and CDR2 FQNNGV. V lost 0 bases, J lost 0 bases, and 6 bases lay in between. This CDR3 has 15 residues. The CDR3 DNA follows: TGTGCCAGCAGCTTAGACGGGAACTCTGGAAACACCATATATTTT. It encodes CASSLDGNSGNTIYF. Complete variable domain (other parts from reference TRBV11-2 and TRBJ1-3): EAGVAQSPRYKIIEKRQSVAFWCNPISGHATLYWYQQILGQGPKLLIQFQNNGVVDDSQLPKDRFSAERLKGVDSTLKIQPAKLEDSAVYLCASSLDGNSGNTIYFGEGSWLTVV.

The rearrangement joins TRBV11-2 to TRBJ2-2, with 7 bases that match TRBD1. This CDR3 spans 14 amino acids. Germline values: CDR1 SGHAT, CDR2 FQNNGV. Losses at the gene ends were 5 bases for V and 9 bases for J; bases not matched to a gene: 9. The CDR3 nucleotides are TGTGCCAGCAGCAAAAACAGGGGTACCCGGGAGCTGTTTTTT. Amino acid sequence: CASSKNRGTRELFF.

This clone appeared once. The rearrangement links TRBV3-1 (or the pseudogene TRBV3-2) to TRBJ2-3, with a possible D match to TRBD1 (6 bases). The CDR3 covers 16 residues. Germline V lookup: CDR1 LGHDT, CDR2 YNNKEL (reference sequence). Trimming shortened V by 4 bases and J by 1 base, and 15 bases separated the two germline ends. The DNA for the CDR3 is TGTGCCAGCAGCCGGGGTCTAGGGGGACGCACAGATACGCAGTATTTT. As protein: CASSRGLGGRTDTQYF.

V and J are TRBV20-1 and TRBJ2-3; no firm D call. Germline CDR1 DFQATT, CDR2 SNEGSKA (reference sequence). The V end was cut by 3 bases, the J end by 4 bases, with 8 bases between. The CDR3 has 12 residues. As DNA, the CDR3 is TGCAGTGCTAGTAGGGTTTCAGATACGCAGTATTTT. Its translation is CSASRVSDTQYF.

The chain recombines TRBV5-1 with TRBJ1-1; a possible D gene is TRBD1 (6 bases). V was cut by 4 bases and J by 1 base, with 17 bases left in between. CDR1 and CDR2 from the germline V gene are SGHRS and YFSETQ. The CDR3 length is 16 residues. The CDR3 sequence: CASSPAGRTENTEAFF. CDR3 nucleotide sequence: TGCGCCAGCAGCCCGGCTGGAAGGACAGAGAACACTGAAGCTTTCTTT.

CDR3 region: CASSLGGRVRYGYTF. Here the CDR3 DNA reads TGTGCCAGCAGCTTAGGAGGCAGGGTTCGATATGGCTACACCTTC. This sequence joins TRBV7-2 and TRBJ1-2, with D possibly being TRBD1 (5 bases). V lost 1 base and J lost 5, with 14 bases in between. Germline CDR1 reads SGHTA; CDR2 reads FQGNSA. The CDR3 is 15 residues long.

The chain has TRBV6-5 and TRBJ2-1; the D gene is possibly TRBD1 (5 bases). The CDR3 is 16 amino acids. V lost 0 bases and J 5 bases, leaving 14 bases between the germline ends. Germline V gives CDR1 MNHEY, CDR2 SVGAGI. The CDR3 sequence: CASSYSTTGRDNEQFF. CDR3 nucleotide sequence: TGTGCCAGCAGTTACTCGACCACAGGAAGAGACAATGAGCAGTTCTTC.

The rearrangement links TRBV19 to TRBJ1-4; 7 bases fit TRBD1. The CDR3 is made up of 15 amino acids. Germline CDR1 LNHDA, CDR2 SQIVND (reference sequence). J lost 5 bases, V lost 2 bases, and 5 bases had no gene match. The CDR3 DNA follows: TGTGCCAGTAGTATAAGTGGGACAGTCAATGAAAAACTGTTTTTT. It codes for CASSISGTVNEKLFF.

V gene TRBV6-5 combines with J gene TRBJ2-5; D possibly matches TRBD1 or TRBD2 (7 bases each). Looked up from germline, CDR1 is MNHEY and CDR2 is SVGAGI. The CDR3 runs to 14 residues. V lost 6 bases and J 1 base, leaving 12 bases between the germline ends. CDR3 DNA sequence: TGTGCCAGCAGGGGGGGGACAGTCCAAGAGACCCAGTACTTC. Translating gives CASRGGTVQETQYF.

The V gene is TRBV3-1 (or the pseudogene TRBV3-2), the J gene TRBJ1-3, with D tentatively TRBD1 (5 bases). Between the trimmed V and J ends, which lost 0 bases and 2 bases, there was a span of 8 bases. The CDR3 loop spans 15 amino acids. Germline V gives CDR1 LGHDT, CDR2 YNNKEL (reference sequence). The CDR3 loop reads CASSQDRVPGNTIYF. Written as DNA, the CDR3 is TGTGCCAGCAGCCAAGACAGGGTCCCTGGAAACACCATATATTTT.

V gene TRBV7-2 combines with J gene TRBJ2-2; 8 nucleotides agree with TRBD1. This CDR3 is built from 16 residues. J lost 1 base, V lost 2 bases, and 3 bases had no gene match. In germline, CDR1 is SGHTA, CDR2 FQGNSA. The CDR3 reads CASSLQGAWNTGELFF. CDR3 sequence (DNA): TGTGCCAGCAGCTTACAGGGGGCTTGGAACACCGGGGAGCTGTTTTTT.

The chain joins TRBV5-1 to TRBJ1-1; tentatively, D is TRBD1 (5 bases). V gave up 2 bases and J gave up 1 base, with 9 bases separating them. Germline CDR1 is SGHRS and CDR2 is YFSETQ. This CDR3 region has 14 residues. The CDR3 sequence is CASSFIGQNTEAFF. CDR3 nucleotides: TGCGCCAGCAGCTTCATCGGACAGAACACTGAAGCTTTCTTT.

The CDR3 nucleotides are TGTGCCAGCTCAGAGAACACCGGGGAGCTGTTTTTT. It specifies CASSENTGELFF. V gene TRBV18 combines with J gene TRBJ2-2; D not certain. Germline V gene data show CDR1 as KGHSH and CDR2 as LQKENI. The CDR3 contains 12 residues. V was pared by 5 bases and J by 1 base, with 2 bases between. The whole variable domain, remainder taken from reference TRBV18 and TRBJ2-2, is NAGVMQNPRHLVRRRGQEARLRCSPMKGHSHVYWYRQLPEEGLKFMVYLQKENIIDESGMPKERFSAEFPKEGPSILRIQQVVRGDSAAYFCASSENTGELFFGEGSRLTVL.

This clone was counted a few times. V is TRBV6-5 and J is TRBJ1-1; D perhaps matches TRBD1 (5 bases). Trimming cost V 7 bases and J 3 bases, with 6 bases left between them. CDR3 length: 11 amino acids. CDR1 is MNHEY and CDR2 is SVGAGI in the germline V gene. The CDR3 DNA sequence: TGTGCCAGCATAGGGGACACTGAAGCTTTCTTT. Translating it yields CASIGDTEAFF.

The chain uses TRBV6-5 and TRBJ1-6, with D unresolved. Trimming left V 2 bases short and J 6 bases short, with 11 bases between. Per the germline V gene, CDR1 is MNHEY and CDR2 is SVGAGI. The CDR3 extends over 15 amino acids. The CDR3 DNA is TGTGCCAGCAGTTACCGAACTACGAGTAATTCACCCCTCCACTTT. It specifies CASSYRTTSNSPLHF.

The chain joins TRBV27 to TRBJ2-7; D is perhaps TRBD1 (5 bases). The V end lost 1 base, the J end lost 3 bases, and 19 bases lay between the germline ends. The CDR3 contains 17 residues. Germline CDR1 reads MNHEY; CDR2 reads SMNVEV (reference sequence). The CDR3 reads CASSLYGTNDRNYEQYF. For the CDR3, the DNA is TGTGCCAGCAGTTTATATGGCACTAACGACAGAAACTACGAGCAGTACTTC.

This chain uses TRBV7-7 with TRBJ1-1; TRBD1 agrees at 8 bases. Germline values: CDR1 SSHAT, CDR2 FNYEAQ (reference sequence). This CDR3 comprises 16 residues. V was pared by 4 bases and J by 3 bases, with 10 bases of the junction left unmatched. CDR3 residues: CASSYTGRGPDTEAFF. CDR3 in DNA: TGTGCCAGCAGCTATACGGGCAGGGGGCCGGACACTGAAGCTTTCTTT.

This rearrangement joins TRBV2 to TRBJ2-3; D may be TRBD2 (6 bases). The V end lost 8 bases, the J end lost 6 bases, and 21 bases lay between the germline ends. The CDR3 loop spans 15 amino acids. The germline V gene encodes CDR1 SNHLY and CDR2 FYNNEI. The CDR3 sequence: CASEPPGLTVDTQYF. The CDR3, as DNA: TGTGCCAGCGAACCTCCGGGACTCACTGTTGATACGCAGTATTTT.

The gene calls are TRBV7-8 and TRBJ1-5, with a weak D call TRBD1 (6 bases). Trimming took 4 bases from V and 0 from J, leaving 13 bases between them. In germline, CDR1 is SGHVS, CDR2 FQNEAQ. The CDR3 has 16 amino acids. CDR3 nucleotides: TGTGCCAGCAGCTCCGCGGGGGCGTATAGCAATCAGCCCCAGCATTTT. It yields the protein CASSSAGAYSNQPQHF.

This clone was counted only a few times. This chain links TRBV6-1 with TRBJ1-1; a possible D gene is TRBD1 (6 bases). The ends were cut back, 2 bases at V and 2 bases at J, with 12 bases in the middle. The CDR3 is made up of 15 amino acids. Germline CDR1 reads MNHNS; CDR2 reads SASEGT. The CDR3 bases are TGTGCCAGCAGTGAAAGGGGGGATTTCAACACTGAAGCTTTCTTT. Residues: CASSERGDFNTEAFF.

V and J are TRBV13 and TRBJ1-2; D unresolved. The CDR3 consists of 16 residues. CDR1 is PRHDT, CDR2 FYEKMQ, per germline (reference sequence). Trimming took off 2 bases at V and 2 bases at J, with 15 bases between the two ends. Here the CDR3 reads CASSLNFPGRNYGYTF. CDR3 DNA sequence: TGTGCCAGCAGCTTAAATTTTCCGGGCAGAAACTATGGCTACACCTTC.